This is a list of T cell receptor beta chains from one sample in a study of shared clonotypes between healthy human individuals. TCRdb keeps only in-frame clones here, not all; method: immunoSEQ multiplex PCR. Of approximately 2,300,000 clones listed, roughly 92% are singletons. The material sequenced was naive CD4+ T cells from PBMCs. These receptors were obtained from a man aged 18 to 30 in good health. Some clones in this sample may be carry-over from other donors' samples. CDR3s include the opening cysteine and the closing phenylalanine or tryptophan. A D gene is named only where the DNA matches it firmly. The size field is filled for only some rows; it gives once, few, many or a size class.

- | TRBJ1-4 | TRBV9 | - | CASSAAGASGKLFF | TGTGCCAGCAGCGCCGCTGGGGCCTCGGGAAAACTGTTTTTT
TRBD1 | TRBJ1-5 | TRBV15 | - | CATSSGQVSSSNQPQHF | TGTGCCACCAGCAGCGGACAGGTTTCAAGTAGCAATCAGCCCCAGCATTTT
- | TRBJ1-1 | TRBV28 | - | CASRGGRQAFF | TGTGCCAGCAGGGGCGGTCGCCAGGCTTTCTTT
- | TRBJ2-7 | TRBV28 | - | CASSLSGTRASEQYF | TGTGCCAGCAGTTTATCCGGGACAAGGGCTTCCGAGCAGTACTTC
- | TRBJ1-1 | TRBV27 | - | CASSQTSFGPGSLTEAFF | TGTGCCAGCAGTCAAACCTCCTTTGGGCCGGGGAGCTTGACTGAAGCTTTCTTT
- | TRBJ2-7 | TRBV7-9 | once | CASRSDSQRYEQYF | TGTGCCAGCAGATCGGACAGCCAAAGATACGAGCAGTACTTC
TRBD1 | TRBJ2-1 | TRBV29-1 | once | CSVAGQFGGRRNNEQFF | TGCAGCGTTGCGGGACAGTTCGGTGGGAGAAGGAACAATGAGCAGTTCTTC
- | TRBJ1-4 | TRBV5-1 | - | CASTTVTGQTNEKLFF | TGCGCCAGCACCACGGTCACCGGACAGACTAATGAAAAACTGTTTTTT
TRBD1 | TRBJ1-1 | TRBV28 | - | CASSSLRQGAFF | TGTGCCAGCAGCTCGCTGAGACAGGGAGCTTTCTTT
- | TRBJ1-4 | TRBV5-4 | - | CASSPRGTDANEKLFF | TGTGCCAGCAGCCCGCGCGGGACTGATGCTAATGAAAAACTGTTTTTT
TRBD2 | TRBJ2-5 | TRBV5-1 | - | CASSRGLAGLETQYF | TGCGCCAGCAGCCGCGGACTAGCGGGGCTAGAGACCCAGTACTTC
- | TRBJ2-7 | TRBV28 | - | CASSLSSGPSYEQYF | TGTGCCAGCAGTTTATCCTCAGGGCCCTCCTACGAGCAGTACTTC
- | TRBJ1-3 | TRBV21-1 | - | CASSNRDRGCPPGNTIYF | TGTGCCAGCAGCAACCGGGACAGGGGATGCCCTCCTGGAAACACCATATATTTT
TRBD2 | TRBJ2-7 | TRBV5-1 | - | CASSLESSRLAGWVYF | TGCGCCAGCAGCCTAGAGTCGTCCCGGCTAGCGGGTTGGGTGTACTTC
TRBD1 | TRBJ1-2 | TRBV5-1 | - | CASSLGDRATQSGYTF | TGCGCCAGCAGCTTGGGGGACAGGGCGACTCAGTCGGGCTACACCTTC
TRBD2 | TRBJ2-7 | TRBV30 | - | CAWGSPLAGGLYEQYF | TGTGCCTGGGGGAGCCCTTTAGCGGGGGGACTCTACGAGCAGTACTTC
TRBD1 | TRBJ2-5 | TRBV7-7 | - | CATGQGAQETQYF | TGTGCCACCGGACAGGGGGCCCAAGAGACCCAGTACTTC
- | TRBJ2-3 | TRBV5-4 | - | CASSLAQGSSTDTQYF | TGTGCCAGCAGCTTGGCGCAGGGTTCTAGCACAGATACGCAGTATTTT
TRBD2 | TRBJ2-7 | TRBV28 | - | CASRPADTSGREQYF | TGTGCCAGCAGGCCCGCCGACACTAGCGGACGCGAGCAGTACTTC
TRBD1 | TRBJ1-3 | TRBV5-1 | - | CASSRYPMGTAGNTIYF | TGCGCCAGCAGCAGATACCCTATGGGGACAGCTGGAAACACCATATATTTT
- | TRBJ2-3 | TRBV28 | - | CASSSPRQGTDTQYF | TGTGCCAGCAGCTCCCCCAGACAGGGCACAGATACGCAGTATTTT
TRBD1 | TRBJ2-5 | TRBV6-5 | once | CASWYRGNQETQYF | TGTGCCAGCTGGTACAGGGGAAACCAAGAGACCCAGTACTTC
TRBD1 | TRBJ1-1 | TRBV19 | - | CASSIGQGVTEAFF | TGTGCCAGTAGTATCGGACAGGGGGTTACTGAAGCTTTCTTT
- | TRBJ2-5 | TRBV5-1 | - | CASSFSGGGTRETQYF | TGCGCCAGCAGTTTTAGCGGAGGGGGTACCAGGGAGACCCAGTACTTC
TRBD1 | TRBJ2-7 | TRBV28 | once | CATYQDRGHEQYF | TGTGCCACATACCAGGACAGGGGCCACGAGCAGTACTTC
- | TRBJ1-2 | TRBV9 | - | CASSPGSYYGYTF | TGTGCCAGCAGCCCCGGGAGCTACTATGGCTACACCTTC
- | TRBJ2-3 | TRBV7-8 | - | CASSLAGGARTDTQYF | TGTGCCAGCAGCTTAGCCGGCGGGGCACGCACAGATACGCAGTATTTT
- | TRBJ1-2 | TRBV10-1 | - | CASRPGPGYGYTF | TGCGCCAGCAGGCCCGGCCCTGGGTATGGCTACACCTTC
- | TRBJ2-1 | TRBV28 | - | CASCTHRAGCNEQFF | TGTGCCAGCTGCACGCACAGGGCGGGTTGCAATGAGCAGTTCTTC
- | TRBJ2-7 | TRBV6-1 | - | CASSEEGRLYEQYF | TGTGCCAGCAGTGAGGAGGGCAGGCTCTACGAGCAGTACTTC
- | TRBJ1-1 | TRBV6-5 | - | CATRQLMNTEAFF | TGTGCCACAAGACAGCTCATGAACACTGAAGCTTTCTTT
TRBD1 | TRBJ2-7 | TRBV10-3 | - | CAISGLTGGVEQYF | TGTGCCATCAGTGGGTTAACAGGGGGTGTTGAGCAGTACTTC
- | TRBJ2-3 | TRBV5-1 | - | CASSLRAPSTDTQYF | TGCGCCAGCAGCTTGCGGGCCCCTAGCACAGATACGCAGTATTTT
- | TRBJ2-7 | TRBV25-1 | - | CASSGATYEQYF | TGTGCCAGCAGTGGAGCAACCTACGAGCAGTACTTC
- | TRBJ2-7 | TRBV7-9 | once | CASSLGAYEQYF | TGTGCCAGCAGCTTAGGGGCGTACGAGCAGTACTTC
- | TRBJ1-1 | TRBV9 | - | CASSGTMGDTEAFF | TGTGCCAGCAGCGGCACCATGGGGGACACTGAAGCTTTCTTT
TRBD2 | TRBJ2-1 | TRBV7-9 | - | CASSPRVAGGNEQFF | TGTGCCAGCAGCCCCCGGGTAGCGGGAGGCAATGAGCAGTTCTTC
- | TRBJ1-5 | TRBV6-1 | - | CASSELGQTNQPQHF | TGTGCCAGCAGTGAGCTAGGACAGACCAATCAGCCCCAGCATTTT
TRBD1 | TRBJ2-7 | TRBV6-5 | - | CASRQGASYEQYF | TGTGCCAGCAGACAGGGGGCCTCCTACGAGCAGTACTTC
TRBD2 | TRBJ2-3 | TRBV4-2 | - | CASTSGGEGLDTQYF | TGTGCCAGCACCTCTGGGGGGGAGGGGTTAGATACGCAGTATTTT
- | TRBJ1-3 | TRBV9 | few | CASSVEGTSGNTIYF | TGTGCCAGCAGCGTAGAAGGGACCTCTGGAAACACCATATATTTT
- | TRBJ2-3 | TRBV18 | - | CASSPRLVGGIGSTDTQYF | TGTGCCAGCTCACCCCGCCTTGTAGGGGGAATTGGGAGCACAGATACGCAGTATTTT
- | TRBJ1-1 | TRBV19 | - | CASSENRVWRTEAFF | TGTGCCAGTAGTGAAAACAGGGTTTGGAGAACTGAAGCTTTCTTT
- | TRBJ2-3 | TRBV28 | - | CASRPQDTRVHF | TGTGCCAGCAGACCCCAGGACACTAGAGTCCATTTT